This is a list of T cell receptor beta chains from one sample in a study of blood T cell repertoires in COVID-19. TCRdb's table, derived via immunoSEQ multiplex PCR, lists solely in-frame clones and lacks some. The profile covers some 150,000 clones, with 80% to 90% appearing a single time and 35% to 45% taken by the ten largest. The material sequenced was peripheral blood. The source of these receptors is a human donor in a cohort sampled during active COVID-19. Each CDR3 is given with its conserved first and last residue. Fields, in order: CDR3 protein, CDR3 DNA, J gene, clone size, V gene, D gene. A D gene is named only where the DNA matches it firmly. The size field is filled for only some rows; it gives once, few, many or a size class.

CASSEARVGPYNEQFF,TGTGCCAGCAGTGAAGCGCGGGTAGGCCCATACAATGAGCAGTTCTTC,TRBJ2-1,-,TRBV6-1,-
CASSVGGDRSGYTF,TGTGCCAGCAGCGTCGGGGGGGACCGGAGTGGCTACACCTTC,TRBJ1-2,-,TRBV9,-
CASSWGGAQETQYF,TGTGCCAGCAGCTGGGGGGGGGCCCAAGAGACCCAGTACTTC,TRBJ2-5,once,TRBV7-2,-
CASRGVTGGNQPQHF,TGTGCCAGCAGGGGAGTAACAGGGGGCAATCAGCCCCAGCATTTT,TRBJ1-5,-,TRBV6-5,TRBD1
CASTGTNSGNTIYF,TGTGCCAGCACAGGGACTAACTCTGGAAACACCATATATTTT,TRBJ1-3,-,TRBV19,-
CASRKTGLPNYGYTF,TGTGCCAGCAGGAAGACAGGGCTTCCTAACTATGGCTACACCTTC,TRBJ1-2,-,TRBV6-5,TRBD1
CASTGQGITEAFF,TGTGCCAGCACCGGACAGGGTATCACTGAAGCTTTCTTT,TRBJ1-1,-,TRBV2,TRBD1
CASSQEVSGPQHF,TGTGCCAGCAGCCAAGAGGTCAGTGGGCCCCAGCATTTT,TRBJ1-5,-,TRBV3-1/TRBV3-2,-
CASSPGISTDTQYF,TGTGCCAGCTCACCCGGGATTAGCACAGATACGCAGTATTTT,TRBJ2-3,-,TRBV18,-
CASSSYTGAENIQYF,TGTGCCAGCAGCTCTTACACAGGGGCCGAAAACATTCAGTACTTC,TRBJ2-4,-,TRBV7-8,TRBD1
CASSQGQNYEQYF,TGTGCCAGCTCACAGGGACAGAACTACGAGCAGTACTTC,TRBJ2-7,-,TRBV18,TRBD1
CASSLAQGAGYEQFF,TGTGCCAGCAGCTTAGCCCAGGGGGCGGGTTATGAGCAGTTCTTC,TRBJ2-1,-,TRBV11-2,TRBD1
CASSSRDRHEQFF,TGTGCCAGCAGCAGCCGGGACAGGCATGAGCAGTTCTTC,TRBJ2-1,-,TRBV11-2,TRBD1
CASSPTSGGYNEQFF,TGTGCCAGCTCACCTACTAGCGGGGGCTACAATGAGCAGTTCTTC,TRBJ2-1,-,TRBV18,TRBD2
CASSLSQGAHYGYTF,TGTGCCAGCAGCTTGTCGCAGGGGGCCCACTATGGCTACACCTTC,TRBJ1-2,-,TRBV5-5,TRBD1
CASSYSHENTEAFF,TGTGCCAGCAGCTACAGCCATGAGAACACTGAAGCTTTCTTT,TRBJ1-1,-,TRBV11-2,-
CSVRLSGGTNEKLFF,TGCAGCGTTCGCCTTTCGGGGGGAACTAATGAAAAACTGTTTTTT,TRBJ1-4,-,TRBV29-1,-
CASSRQGFGYGYTF,TGTGCCAGCAGCCGACAGGGGTTCGGCTATGGCTACACCTTC,TRBJ1-2,-,TRBV3-1/TRBV3-2,TRBD1
CASSENREAGYTF,TGTGCCAGCAGTGAAAATAGAGAGGCTGGCTACACCTTC,TRBJ1-2,-,TRBV6-1,-
CASSRDTGELFF,TGTGCCAGCAGCAGGGATACCGGGGAGCTGTTTTTT,TRBJ2-2,-,TRBV6-5,-
CASRGAPNTGELFF,TGCGCCAGCCGGGGGGCGCCGAACACCGGGGAGCTGTTTTTT,TRBJ2-2,-,TRBV10-1,-
CATSDSGQGQETQYF,TGTGCCACCAGTGATTCAGGACAGGGGCAAGAGACCCAGTACTTC,TRBJ2-5,-,TRBV24-1,TRBD1
CASTPSGRNTEAFF,TGTGCCAGCACCCCTTCGGGGAGGAACACTGAAGCTTTCTTT,TRBJ1-1,-,TRBV7-9,-
CASSARDITSYQPQHF,TGTGCCAGCAGTGCCCGGGACATCACGAGCTATCAGCCCCAGCATTTT,TRBJ1-5,-,TRBV6-1,-
CASSVDRVPQADMTF,TGTGCCAGCAGCGTGGACAGGGTTCCCCAGGCTGATATGACCTTC,TRBJ1-2,-,TRBV11-3,TRBD1
CASSPRGQRETQYF,TGTGCCAGCAGCCCCCGGGGACAGAGGGAGACCCAGTACTTC,TRBJ2-5,-,TRBV7-3,TRBD1
CASSQDNRASTDTQYF,TGTGCCAGCAGCCAAGACAACAGGGCTAGCACAGATACGCAGTATTTT,TRBJ2-3,-,TRBV3-1/TRBV3-2,-
CASSATGGLINYGYTF,TGTGCCAGCAGCGCGACAGGGGGCCTTATTAACTATGGCTACACCTTC,TRBJ1-2,-,TRBV7-2,TRBD1
CASSPDREETQYF,TGCGCCAGCAGCCCGGACAGGGAAGAGACCCAGTACTTC,TRBJ2-5,-,TRBV5-1,TRBD1
CASSPDRVRYGYTF,TGTGCCAGTAGTCCGGACAGGGTACGGTATGGCTACACCTTC,TRBJ1-2,-,TRBV19,TRBD1
CASSFGTGQPQHF,TGTGCCAGCAGTTTCGGCACAGGACAGCCCCAGCATTTT,TRBJ1-5,-,TRBV6-6,-
CSVELGGGYGYTF,TGCAGCGTTGAACTAGGGGGCGGCTATGGCTACACCTTC,TRBJ1-2,-,TRBV29-1,TRBD1
CASTNTDTQYF,TGTGCCAGTACCAACACAGATACGCAGTATTTT,TRBJ2-3,-,TRBV19,-
CASRRRRRQNTEAFF,TGCGCCAGCAGGAGGAGGCGGCGGCAGAACACTGAAGCTTTCTTT,TRBJ1-1,once,TRBV10-1,-
CASSSGGIGQETQYF,TGTGCCAGCAGTTCAGGAGGGATCGGGCAAGAGACCCAGTACTTC,TRBJ2-5,-,TRBV6-5,-
CASSPGTTNTGELFF,TGTGCCAGCAGCCCGGGGACTACAAACACCGGGGAGCTGTTTTTT,TRBJ2-2,-,TRBV7-3,TRBD2
CASSLEGGEKSPLHF,TGTGCCAGCAGCTTGGAGGGAGGGGAGAAATCACCCCTCCACTTT,TRBJ1-6,-,TRBV5-5,-
CASSSRGGHNEQFF,TGTGCCAGCAGTTCTCGTGGAGGGCACAATGAGCAGTTCTTC,TRBJ2-1,-,TRBV6-5,-
CASSYRSSYNSPLHF,TGTGCCAGCAGTTACCGTAGCTCCTATAATTCACCCCTCCACTTT,TRBJ1-6,few,TRBV6-5,-
CASSSGSSGANVLTF,TGTGCCAGCAGCTCGGGGAGCTCTGGGGCCAACGTCCTGACTTTC,TRBJ2-6,-,TRBV11-2,-
CASSLDRGLGEQYF,TGTGCCAGCAGTTTAGACAGGGGGCTGGGAGAGCAGTACTTC,TRBJ2-7,few,TRBV27,TRBD1
CASTYRGGEAYEQYF,TGTGCCAGTACCTATAGAGGGGGGGAAGCCTACGAGCAGTACTTC,TRBJ2-7,-,TRBV19,-
CASSLARDRDAEAFF,TGTGCCAGCAGCTTGGCCCGGGACAGGGACGCTGAAGCTTTCTTT,TRBJ1-1,-,TRBV5-6,TRBD1
CASSVEPGGQGPGELFF,TGTGCCAGCAGCGTAGAACCTGGTGGGCAGGGGCCCGGGGAGCTGTTTTTT,TRBJ2-2,once,TRBV9,-
CASSEPPKGAGYTF,TGTGCCAGCAGTGAACCTCCAAAGGGGGCTGGCTACACCTTC,TRBJ1-2,-,TRBV2,TRBD1
CASMGISSTDTQYF,TGTGCCAGCATGGGCATTTCGAGCACAGATACGCAGTATTTT,TRBJ2-3,few,TRBV7-2,-
CASSLRTGMDTGELFF,TGCGCCAGCAGCTTGAGGACAGGAATGGACACCGGGGAGCTGTTTTTT,TRBJ2-2,few,TRBV5-1,TRBD1
CASSLSSGTSGGRADTQYF,TGTGCCAGCAGCTTATCCTCTGGCACTAGCGGGGGGAGGGCAGATACGCAGTATTTT,TRBJ2-3,-,TRBV11-2,TRBD2
CASSIGQGSGELFF,TGTGCCAGTAGTATAGGACAGGGTTCGGGGGAGCTGTTTTTT,TRBJ2-2,-,TRBV19,TRBD1
CASSPGGRGNDQPQHF,TGTGCCAGCAGCCCAGGGGGCAGGGGGAACGATCAGCCCCAGCATTTT,TRBJ1-5,-,TRBV11-2,TRBD1
CASSWTDRGNTEAFF,TGTGCCAGCAGCTGGACCGACAGGGGGAACACTGAAGCTTTCTTT,TRBJ1-1,-,TRBV11-3,TRBD1
CASSRGTETQYF,TGTGCCAGCAGTAGGGGGACAGAGACCCAGTACTTC,TRBJ2-5,-,TRBV28,-